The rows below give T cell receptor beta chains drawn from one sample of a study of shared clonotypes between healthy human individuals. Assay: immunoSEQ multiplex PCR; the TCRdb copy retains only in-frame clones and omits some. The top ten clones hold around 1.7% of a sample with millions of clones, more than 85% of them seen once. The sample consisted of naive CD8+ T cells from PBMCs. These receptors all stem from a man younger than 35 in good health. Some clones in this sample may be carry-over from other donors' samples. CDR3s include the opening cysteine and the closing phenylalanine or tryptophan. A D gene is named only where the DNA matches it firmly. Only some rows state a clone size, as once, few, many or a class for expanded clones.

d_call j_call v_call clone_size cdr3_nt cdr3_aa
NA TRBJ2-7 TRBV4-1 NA TGCGCCAGCAACTTACTAGGGGTCGGGCAGTACTTC CASNLLGVGQYF
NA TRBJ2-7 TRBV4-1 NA TGCGCCAGCAGCCACGCGGGTCTCTCCTACGAGCAGTACTTC CASSHAGLSYEQYF
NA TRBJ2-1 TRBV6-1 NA TGTGCCAGCAGTGCGCTGGAGAGCTTGTACAATGAGCAGTTCTTC CASSALESLYNEQFF
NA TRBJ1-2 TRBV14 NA TGTGCCAGCAGCCAAGATTACGGGGATTATGGCTACACCTTC CASSQDYGDYGYTF
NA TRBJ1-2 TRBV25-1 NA TGTGCCACCACTTGGGGCAACTATGGCTACACCTTC CATTWGNYGYTF
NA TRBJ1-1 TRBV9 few TGTGCCAGCAGCGCTGGGGACCGAAACACTGAAGCTTTCTTT CASSAGDRNTEAFF
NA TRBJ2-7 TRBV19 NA TGTGCCAGTAGTATCCTTGGGGGCAGCCGAGGGGACGAGCAGTACTTC CASSILGGSRGDEQYF
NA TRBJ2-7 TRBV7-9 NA TGTGCCAGCAGCTCCGGGACCTCCTACGAGCAGTACTTC CASSSGTSYEQYF
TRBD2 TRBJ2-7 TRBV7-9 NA TGTGCCAGCAGCATCGGGACTAGCGGAGTCTCCTACGAGCAGTACTTC CASSIGTSGVSYEQYF
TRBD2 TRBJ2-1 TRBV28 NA TGTGCCAGCAGTGAGAAAAAGAGCGGGAGGGCCAGGAATGAGCAGTTCTTC CASSEKKSGRARNEQFF
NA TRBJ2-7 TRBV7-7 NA TGTGCCAGCGCCCCCATTACAGGAGGAGGTGGCTACGAGCAGTACTTC CASAPITGGGGYEQYF
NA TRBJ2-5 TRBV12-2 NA TGTGCAAGTCGCTTAGTCGGGAAACAAGAGACCCAGTACTTC CASRLVGKQETQYF
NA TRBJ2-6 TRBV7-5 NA TGTGCCGGCAGGGAGAGCTCTGGGGCCAACGTCCTGACTTTC CAGRESSGANVLTF
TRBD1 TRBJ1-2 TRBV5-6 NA TGTGCCAGCAGCTCTCGACAGGGTGATGGCTACACCTTC CASSSRQGDGYTF
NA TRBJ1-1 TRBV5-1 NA TGCGCCAGCAACCCGGGGGGGACTGAAGCTTTCTTT CASNPGGTEAFF
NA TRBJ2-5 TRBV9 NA TGTGCCAGCAGCGGCCGGGACTACCAAGAGACCCAGTACTTC CASSGRDYQETQYF
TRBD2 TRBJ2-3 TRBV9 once TGTGCCAGCAGTCTAGGACTAGCCACGTTGAGCCGACAAGATACGCAGTATTTT CASSLGLATLSRQDTQYF
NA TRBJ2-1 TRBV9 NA TGTGCCAGCAGCGTAAAGGGGAATTGGAATTACAATGAGCAGTTCTTC CASSVKGNWNYNEQFF
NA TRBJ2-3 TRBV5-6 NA TGTGCCAGCAGCATACTCCCGGGTGCGACGGGAAGGGATACGCAGTATTTT CASSILPGATGRDTQYF
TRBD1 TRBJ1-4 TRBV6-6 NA TGTGCCAGCAGTTCCCGGACAGGGCCGAGCGAAAAACTGTTTTTT CASSSRTGPSEKLFF
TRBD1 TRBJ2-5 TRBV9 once TGTGCCAGCAGTCTTAGACAGGGGGCGCGGGAGACCCAGTACTTC CASSLRQGARETQYF
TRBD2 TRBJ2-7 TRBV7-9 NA TGTGCCAGCAGCCCCGGTGGCGGGAGAGGCTTCTACGAGCAGTACTTC CASSPGGGRGFYEQYF
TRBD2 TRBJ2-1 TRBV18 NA TGTGCCAGCTCACCACGTTGGCGGGAGTCCTACAATGAGCAGTTCTTC CASSPRWRESYNEQFF
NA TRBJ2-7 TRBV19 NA TGTGCCAGTAGTATATATCCCGGAGCCTTCGGAGAGCAGTACTTC CASSIYPGAFGEQYF
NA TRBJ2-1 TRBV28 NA TGTGCCAGCAGTTTAGACCGGGGGCATCAATTCTTC CASSLDRGHQFF
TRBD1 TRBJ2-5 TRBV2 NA TGTGCCAGCAGTGAACGGACAGGGGCCCAAGAGACCCAGTACTTC CASSERTGAQETQYF
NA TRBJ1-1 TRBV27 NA TGTGCCAGCTCCCCCGTACGGGGGGCGACTGAAGCTTTCTTT CASSPVRGATEAFF
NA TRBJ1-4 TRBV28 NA TGTGCCAGCAGTCCTAACAGGGCCCGCGGGGTTGGCCTGTTTTTT CASSPNRARGVGLFF
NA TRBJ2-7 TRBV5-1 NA TGCGCCAGCAGCGCGGATACGTGGACAGCCTACGAGCAGTACTTC CASSADTWTAYEQYF
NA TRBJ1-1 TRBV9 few TGTGCCAGCAGCCTCGGGGGGGACACTGAAGCTTTCTTT CASSLGGDTEAFF
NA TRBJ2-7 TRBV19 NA TGTGCCAGTAGTATAGATCTAGAAGGCGAGCAGTACTTC CASSIDLEGEQYF
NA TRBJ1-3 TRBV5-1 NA TGCGCCAGCAGCTTGGCGGTTCGGGGAAATACTGGAAACACCATATATTTT CASSLAVRGNTGNTIYF
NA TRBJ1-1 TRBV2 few TGTGCCAGCAGTGAATTGGGCAAGAACACTGAAGCTTTCTTT CASSELGKNTEAFF
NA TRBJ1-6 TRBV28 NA TGTGCCATCTACCCTTCTGGGAGTTTCCCAGGGTTAGCCCTCCACTTT CAIYPSGSFPGLALHF
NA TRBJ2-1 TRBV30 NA TGTGCCTGGAGTCGACGAGGGAGCTCCTACAATGAGCAGTTCTTC CAWSRRGSSYNEQFF
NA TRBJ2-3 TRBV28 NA TGTGCCAGCAGAACCCTCCGCGGGAAACACACAGATACGCAGTATTTT CASRTLRGKHTDTQYF
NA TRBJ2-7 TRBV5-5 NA TGTGCCAGCAGCTTGACGGGACATATCTCCTACGAGCAGTACTTC CASSLTGHISYEQYF
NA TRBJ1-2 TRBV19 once TGTGCCAGTAGTATGGACTCTAGCTATGGCTACACCTTC CASSMDSSYGYTF
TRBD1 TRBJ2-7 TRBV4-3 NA TGCGCCAGCAGCCAAGTTAGGAGCGGGACAGGGGGCTACGAGCAGTACTTC CASSQVRSGTGGYEQYF
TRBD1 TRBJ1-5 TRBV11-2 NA TGTGCCAGCAGCTCCTACGGGACAGTCGATAGCAATCAGCCCCAGCATTTT CASSSYGTVDSNQPQHF
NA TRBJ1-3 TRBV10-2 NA TGCGCCAGCAGTTTGACAGGCCCTGGAAACACCATATATTTT CASSLTGPGNTIYF
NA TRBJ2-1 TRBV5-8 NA TGTGCCAGCAGCTTGCCGAAGGGGACTCTTGGGGATGAGCAGTTCTTC CASSLPKGTLGDEQFF
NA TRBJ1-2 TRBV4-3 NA TGCGCCAGCAGCCAAACCGCGGGGGGTTCTAACTATGGCTACACCTTC CASSQTAGGSNYGYTF
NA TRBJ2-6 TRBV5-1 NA TGCGCCAGCAGCTTGGATGAGGTTTCTACCTTCAGCTCTGGGGCCAACGTCCTGACTTTC CASSLDEVSTFSSGANVLTF
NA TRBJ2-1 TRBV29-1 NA TGCAGCGTTTCAAACGGGAGAACCTACAATGAGCAGTTCTTC CSVSNGRTYNEQFF
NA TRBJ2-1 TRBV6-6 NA TGTGCCAGCAGTTACAGCAATGAGCAGTTCTTC CASSYSNEQFF
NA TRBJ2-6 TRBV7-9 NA TGTGCCAGCATCAGGGTACAAGGCACCCCCAGGGCCAACGTCCTGACTTTC CASIRVQGTPRANVLTF
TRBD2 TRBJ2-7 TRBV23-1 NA TGCGCCAGCTCCCGGGAGAGCGCAGGACTAGGTAGCGACGAGCAGTACTTC CASSRESAGLGSDEQYF
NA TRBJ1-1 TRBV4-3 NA TGCGCCAGCAGCCAAGAGGGGTGGGGTTGGACTGAAGCTTTCTTT CASSQEGWGWTEAFF